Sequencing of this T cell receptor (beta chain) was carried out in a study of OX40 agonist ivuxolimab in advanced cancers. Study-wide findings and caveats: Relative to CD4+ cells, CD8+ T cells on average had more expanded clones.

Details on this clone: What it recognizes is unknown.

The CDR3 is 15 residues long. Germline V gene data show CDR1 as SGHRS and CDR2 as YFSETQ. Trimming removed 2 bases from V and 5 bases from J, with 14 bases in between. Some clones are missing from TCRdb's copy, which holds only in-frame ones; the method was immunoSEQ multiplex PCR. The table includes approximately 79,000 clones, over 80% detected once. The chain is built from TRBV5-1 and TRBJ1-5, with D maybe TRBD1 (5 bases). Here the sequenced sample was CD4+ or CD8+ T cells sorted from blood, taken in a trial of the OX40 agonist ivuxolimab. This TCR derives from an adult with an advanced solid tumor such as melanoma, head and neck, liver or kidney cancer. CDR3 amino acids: CASSFQPGSDQPQHF. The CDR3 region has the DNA TGCGCCAGCAGCTTCCAACCAGGGAGCGATCAGCCCCAGCATTTT.